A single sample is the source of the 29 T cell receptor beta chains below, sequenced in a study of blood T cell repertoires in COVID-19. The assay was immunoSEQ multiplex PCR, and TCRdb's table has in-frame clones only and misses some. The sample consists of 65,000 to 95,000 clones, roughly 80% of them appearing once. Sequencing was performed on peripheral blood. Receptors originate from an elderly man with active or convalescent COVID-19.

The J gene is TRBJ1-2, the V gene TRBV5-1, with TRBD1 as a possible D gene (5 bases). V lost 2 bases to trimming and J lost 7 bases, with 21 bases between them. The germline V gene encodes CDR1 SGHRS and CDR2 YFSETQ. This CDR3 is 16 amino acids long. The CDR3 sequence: CASSFAGSPTAIGYTF. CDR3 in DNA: TGCGCCAGCAGCTTTGCAGGGTCCCCCACTGCTATTGGCTACACCTTC.

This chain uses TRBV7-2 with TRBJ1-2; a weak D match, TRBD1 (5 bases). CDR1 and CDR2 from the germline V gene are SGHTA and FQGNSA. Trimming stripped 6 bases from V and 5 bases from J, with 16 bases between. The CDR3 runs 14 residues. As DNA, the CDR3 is TGTGCCAGCAGTCCCAGGACAATCCATTATGGCTACACCTTC. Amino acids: CASSPRTIHYGYTF.

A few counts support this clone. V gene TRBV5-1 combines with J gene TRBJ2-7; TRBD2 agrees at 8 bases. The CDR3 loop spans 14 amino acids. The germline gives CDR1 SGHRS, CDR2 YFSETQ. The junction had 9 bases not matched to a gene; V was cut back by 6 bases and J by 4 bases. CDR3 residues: CASKPGLGSYEQYV. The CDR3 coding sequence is TGCGCCAGCAAACCGGGACTAGGATCTTACGAGCAGTACGTC.

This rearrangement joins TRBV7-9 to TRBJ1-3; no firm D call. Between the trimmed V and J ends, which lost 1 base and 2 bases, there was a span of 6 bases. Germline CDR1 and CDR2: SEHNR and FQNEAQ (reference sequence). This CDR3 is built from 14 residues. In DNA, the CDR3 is TGTGCCAGCAGCTTAGGGCTCGCTGGAAACACCATATATTTT. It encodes CASSLGLAGNTIYF.

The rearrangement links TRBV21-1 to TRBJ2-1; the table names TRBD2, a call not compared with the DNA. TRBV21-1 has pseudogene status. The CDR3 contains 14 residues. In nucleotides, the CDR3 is TGTGCCAGCAGCATAACGGAGCGATACAATGAGCAGTTCTTC. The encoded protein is CASSITERYNEQFF.

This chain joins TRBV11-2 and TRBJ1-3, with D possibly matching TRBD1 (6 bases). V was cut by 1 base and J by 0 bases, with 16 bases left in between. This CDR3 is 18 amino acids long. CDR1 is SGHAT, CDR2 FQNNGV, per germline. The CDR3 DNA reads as TGTGCCAGCAGCTTAGTCGGTTGGGGACAAGACTCTGGAAACACCATATATTTT. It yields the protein CASSLVGWGQDSGNTIYF.

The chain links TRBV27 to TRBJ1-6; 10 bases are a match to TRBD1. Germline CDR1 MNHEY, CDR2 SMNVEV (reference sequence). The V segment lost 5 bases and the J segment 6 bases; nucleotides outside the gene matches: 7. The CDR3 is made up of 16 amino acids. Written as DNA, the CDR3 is TGTGCCAGCAGTGGAGGGACAGGGGAGCGTAATTCACCCCTCCACTTT. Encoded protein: CASSGGTGERNSPLHF.

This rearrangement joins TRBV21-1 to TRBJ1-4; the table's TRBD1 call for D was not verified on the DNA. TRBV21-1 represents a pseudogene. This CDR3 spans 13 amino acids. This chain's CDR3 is CASPGDRGEKLFF. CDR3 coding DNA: TGTGCCAGCCCCGGTGACAGGGGCGAAAAACTGTTTTTT.

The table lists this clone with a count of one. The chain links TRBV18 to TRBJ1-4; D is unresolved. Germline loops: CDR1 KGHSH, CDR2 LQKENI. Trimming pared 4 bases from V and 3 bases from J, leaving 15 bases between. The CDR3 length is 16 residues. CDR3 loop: CASSHGLLRANEKLFF. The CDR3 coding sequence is TGTGCCAGCTCACACGGACTCCTGCGCGCTAATGAAAAACTGTTTTTT.

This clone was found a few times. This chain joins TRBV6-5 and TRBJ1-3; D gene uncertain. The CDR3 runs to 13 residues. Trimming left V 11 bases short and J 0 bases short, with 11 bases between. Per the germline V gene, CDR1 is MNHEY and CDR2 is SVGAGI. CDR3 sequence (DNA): TGTGCCGGGCGGGCAGCCTCTGGAAACACCATATATTTT. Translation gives CAGRAASGNTIYF.

The CDR3 region has the DNA TGTGCCTGGAGTGTTAACAGGGGGAGCGGTCAGCCCCAGCATTTT. Protein sequence: CAWSVNRGSGQPQHF. J is TRBJ1-5 and V is TRBV30; 8 nucleotides match TRBD1. Germline lookup yields CDR1 GTSNPN and CDR2 SVGIG (reference sequence). The CDR3 is 15 residues long. The V gene end was trimmed by 0 bases and the J gene end by 6 bases; junction bases not matched to a gene: 7.

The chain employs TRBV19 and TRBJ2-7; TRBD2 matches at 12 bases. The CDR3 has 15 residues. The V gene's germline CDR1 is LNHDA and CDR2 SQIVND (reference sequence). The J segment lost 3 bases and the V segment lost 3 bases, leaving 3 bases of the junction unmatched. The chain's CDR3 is CASSMRTSGIYEQYV. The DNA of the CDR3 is TGTGCCAGTAGTATGCGGACTAGCGGGATCTACGAGCAGTACGTC.

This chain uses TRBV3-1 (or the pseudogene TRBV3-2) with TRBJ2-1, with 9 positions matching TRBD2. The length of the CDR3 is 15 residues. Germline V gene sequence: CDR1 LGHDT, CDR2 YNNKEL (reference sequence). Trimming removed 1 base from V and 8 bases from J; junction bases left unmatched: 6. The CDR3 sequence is CASSQARGGGHEQFF. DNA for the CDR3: TGTGCCAGCAGCCAAGCGCGGGGGGGAGGGCATGAGCAGTTCTTC.

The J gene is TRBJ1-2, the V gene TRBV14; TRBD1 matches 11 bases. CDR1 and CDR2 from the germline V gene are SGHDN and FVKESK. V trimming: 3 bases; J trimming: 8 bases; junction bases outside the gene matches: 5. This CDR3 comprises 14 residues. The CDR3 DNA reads TGTGCCAGCAGCCACGGGACAGGGGGTTGGGGCTACACCTTC. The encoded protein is CASSHGTGGWGYTF.

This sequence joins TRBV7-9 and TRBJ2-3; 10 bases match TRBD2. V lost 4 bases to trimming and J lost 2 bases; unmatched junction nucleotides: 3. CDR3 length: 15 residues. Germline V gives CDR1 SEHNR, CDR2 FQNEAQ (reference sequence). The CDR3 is CASSSSGRDTDTQYF. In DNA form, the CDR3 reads TGTGCCAGCAGCTCTAGCGGGAGAGACACAGATACGCAGTATTTT.

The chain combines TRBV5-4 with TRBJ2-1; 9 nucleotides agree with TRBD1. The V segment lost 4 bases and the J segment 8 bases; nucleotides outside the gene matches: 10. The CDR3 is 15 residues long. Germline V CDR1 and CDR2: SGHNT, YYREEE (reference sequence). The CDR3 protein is CASSPPGQGAYEQFF. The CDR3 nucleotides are TGTGCCAGCAGCCCCCCGGGACAGGGTGCGTATGAGCAGTTCTTC. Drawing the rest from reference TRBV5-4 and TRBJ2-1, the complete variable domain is ETGVTQSPTHLIKTRGQQVTLRCSSQSGHNTVSWYQQALGQGPQFIFQYYREEENGRGNFPPRFSGLQFPNYSSELNVNALELDDSALYLCASSPPGQGAYEQFFGPGTRLTVL.

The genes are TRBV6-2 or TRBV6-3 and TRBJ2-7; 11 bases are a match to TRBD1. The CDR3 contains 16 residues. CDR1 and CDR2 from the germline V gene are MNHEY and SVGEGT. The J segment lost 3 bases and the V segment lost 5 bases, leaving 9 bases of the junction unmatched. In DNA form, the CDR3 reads TGTGCCAGCAGTAGGTCCGGGACAGGGGGTTACTACGAGCAGTACGTC. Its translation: CASSRSGTGGYYEQYV.

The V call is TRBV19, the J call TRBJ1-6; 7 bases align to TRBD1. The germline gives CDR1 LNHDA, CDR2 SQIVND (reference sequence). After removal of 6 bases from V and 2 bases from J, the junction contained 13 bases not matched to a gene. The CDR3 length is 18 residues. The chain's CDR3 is CASSLFGTASPYNSPLHF. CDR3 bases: TGTGCCAGTAGCCTTTTTGGGACAGCGAGCCCCTATAATTCACCCCTCCACTTT.

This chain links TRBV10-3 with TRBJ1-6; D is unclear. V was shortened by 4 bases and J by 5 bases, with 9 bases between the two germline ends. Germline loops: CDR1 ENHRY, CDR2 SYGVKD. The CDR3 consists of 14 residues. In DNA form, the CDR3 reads TGTGCCATCAGTGTTGCCAGTAATAATTCACCCCTCCACTTT. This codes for CAISVASNNSPLHF.

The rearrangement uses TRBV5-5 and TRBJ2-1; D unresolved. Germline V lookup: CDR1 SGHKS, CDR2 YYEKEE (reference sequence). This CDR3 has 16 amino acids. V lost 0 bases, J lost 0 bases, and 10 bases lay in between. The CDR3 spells CASSLDLSSSYNEQFF. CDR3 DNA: TGTGCCAGCAGCTTGGACTTATCAAGCTCCTACAATGAGCAGTTCTTC.

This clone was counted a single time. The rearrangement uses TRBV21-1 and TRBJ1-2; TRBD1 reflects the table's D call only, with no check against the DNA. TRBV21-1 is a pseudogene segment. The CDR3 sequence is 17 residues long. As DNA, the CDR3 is TGTGCCAGCAGCAAAAGGGGACAGGGCAAAGCTAACTATGGCTACACCTTC. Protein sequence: CASSKRGQGKANYGYTF.

This CDR3 reads CASSLGQGNYGYTF. For the CDR3, the DNA is TGCGCCAGCAGCTTGGGACAGGGAAACTATGGCTACACCTTC. The chain uses TRBV5-1 and TRBJ1-2, with TRBD1 identical over 7 bases. Germline-derived CDR1 and CDR2 are SGHRS and YFSETQ. V trimming: 0 bases; J trimming: 2 bases; junction bases outside the gene matches: 1. The CDR3 has 14 amino acids.

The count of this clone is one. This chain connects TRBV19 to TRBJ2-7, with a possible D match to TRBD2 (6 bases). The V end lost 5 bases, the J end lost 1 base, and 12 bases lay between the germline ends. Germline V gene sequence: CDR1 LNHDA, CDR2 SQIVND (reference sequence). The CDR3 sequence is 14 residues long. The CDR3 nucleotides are TGTGCCAGTAGTCCCCGGGACTCTTCCTACGAGCAGTACGTC. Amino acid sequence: CASSPRDSSYEQYV.

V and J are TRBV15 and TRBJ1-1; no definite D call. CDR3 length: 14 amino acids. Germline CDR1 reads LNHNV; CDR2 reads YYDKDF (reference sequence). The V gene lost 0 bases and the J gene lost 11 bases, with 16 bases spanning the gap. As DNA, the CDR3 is TGTGCCACCAGCAGAGATAGATTCCCGGGAAGGGCTTTCTTT. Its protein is CATSRDRFPGRAFF.

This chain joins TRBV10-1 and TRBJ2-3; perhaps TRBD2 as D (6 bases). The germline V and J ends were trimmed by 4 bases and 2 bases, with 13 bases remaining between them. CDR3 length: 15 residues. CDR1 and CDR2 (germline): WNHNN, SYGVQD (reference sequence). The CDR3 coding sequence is TGCGCCAGCAGTGCTAGCGAGGCTCCCACAGATACGCAGTATTTT. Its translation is CASSASEAPTDTQYF.

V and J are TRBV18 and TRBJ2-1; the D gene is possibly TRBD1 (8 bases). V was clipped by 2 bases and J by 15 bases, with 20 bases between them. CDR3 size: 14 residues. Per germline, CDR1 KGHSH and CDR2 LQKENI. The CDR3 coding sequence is TGTGCCAGCTCACCATCGACAGGGGAGGGTGTGCGGTTCTTC. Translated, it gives CASSPSTGEGVRFF.

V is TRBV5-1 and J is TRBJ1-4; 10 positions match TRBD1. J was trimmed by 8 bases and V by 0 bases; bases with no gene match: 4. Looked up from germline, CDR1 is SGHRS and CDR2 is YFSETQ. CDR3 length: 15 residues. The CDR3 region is CASSLGQGAIEKLFF. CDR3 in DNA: TGCGCCAGCAGCTTGGGACAGGGGGCAATCGAAAAACTGTTTTTT.

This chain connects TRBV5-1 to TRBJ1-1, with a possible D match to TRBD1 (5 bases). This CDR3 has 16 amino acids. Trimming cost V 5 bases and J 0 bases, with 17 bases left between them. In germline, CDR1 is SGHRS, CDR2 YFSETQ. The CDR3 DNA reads TGCGCCAGCAGGATTGGCCCCAGGGACTTGAACACTGAAGCTTTCTTT. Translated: CASRIGPRDLNTEAFF.

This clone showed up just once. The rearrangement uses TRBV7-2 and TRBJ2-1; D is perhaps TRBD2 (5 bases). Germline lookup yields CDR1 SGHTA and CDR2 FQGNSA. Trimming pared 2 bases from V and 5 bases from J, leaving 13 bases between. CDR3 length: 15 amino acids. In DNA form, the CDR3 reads TGTGCCAGCAGCTTATTCGTTGCCGGGAACAATGAGCAGTTCTTC. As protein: CASSLFVAGNNEQFF.